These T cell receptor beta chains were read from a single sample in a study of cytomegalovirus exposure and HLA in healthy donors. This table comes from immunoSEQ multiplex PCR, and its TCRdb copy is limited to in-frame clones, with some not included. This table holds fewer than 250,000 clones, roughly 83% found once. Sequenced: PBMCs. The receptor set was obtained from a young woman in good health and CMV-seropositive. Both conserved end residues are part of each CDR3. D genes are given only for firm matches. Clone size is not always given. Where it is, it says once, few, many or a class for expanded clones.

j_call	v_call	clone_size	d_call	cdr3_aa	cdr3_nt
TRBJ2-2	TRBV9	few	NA	CASSVDGFTGELFF	TGTGCCAGCAGCGTAGACGGGTTCACCGGGGAGCTGTTTTTT
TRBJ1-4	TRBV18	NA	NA	CASSRSAGTNEKLFF	TGTGCCAGCTCGCGATCCGCGGGGACTAATGAAAAACTGTTTTTT
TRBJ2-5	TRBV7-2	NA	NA	CASSAGIETQYF	TGTGCCAGCAGCGCCGGGATCGAGACCCAGTACTTC
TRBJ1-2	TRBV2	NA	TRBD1	CASTRDRSNYGYTF	TGTGCCAGCACCAGGGACAGATCTAACTATGGCTACACCTTC
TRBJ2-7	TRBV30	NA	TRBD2	CAWSVIAGYEQYF	TGTGCCTGGAGTGTGATAGCGGGATACGAGCAGTACTTC
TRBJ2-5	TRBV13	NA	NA	CASSLGQGKTQYF	TGTGCCAGCAGCTTAGGTCAGGGAAAGACCCAGTACTTC
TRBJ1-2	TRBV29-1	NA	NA	CSVGVASTGYTF	TGCAGCGTCGGGGTGGCATCGACGGGCTACACCTTC
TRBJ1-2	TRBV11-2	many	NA	CASGESGYTF	TGTGCCAGCGGTGAGAGTGGCTACACCTTC
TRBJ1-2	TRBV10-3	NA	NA	CAISGIRARTNYGYTF	TGTGCCATCAGTGGAATCCGGGCCAGAACTAACTATGGCTACACCTTC
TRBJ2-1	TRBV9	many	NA	CASSVGGLGANEQFF	TGTGCCAGCAGCGTAGGGGGTTTAGGGGCCAATGAGCAGTTCTTC
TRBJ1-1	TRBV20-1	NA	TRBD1	CSFQGDTEAFF	TGCAGTTTCCAGGGGGACACTGAAGCTTTCTTT
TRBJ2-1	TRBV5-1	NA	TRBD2	CASSVKRTSGSSDEQFF	TGCGCCAGCAGCGTAAAACGGACTAGCGGGAGTAGTGATGAGCAGTTCTTC
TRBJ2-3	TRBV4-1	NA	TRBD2	CASSPLAGVSTDTQYF	TGCGCCAGCAGCCCTTTAGCGGGAGTGAGCACAGATACGCAGTATTTT
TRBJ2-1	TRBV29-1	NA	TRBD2	CSVEAGGYYNEQFF	TGCAGCGTTGAGGCGGGAGGGTACTACAATGAGCAGTTCTTC
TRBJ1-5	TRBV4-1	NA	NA	CASSQAAGRGHQPQHF	TGCGCCAGCAGCCAAGCGGCCGGCAGGGGACATCAGCCCCAGCATTTT
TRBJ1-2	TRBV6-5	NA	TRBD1	CASSFDRGLRGYTF	TGTGCCAGCAGTTTTGACAGGGGATTGAGGGGCTACACCTTC
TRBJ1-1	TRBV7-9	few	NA	CASSLVLGTEAFF	TGTGCCAGCAGCTTAGTCCTCGGGACAGAAGCTTTCTTT
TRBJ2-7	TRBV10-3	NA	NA	CAISEPRGNYEQYF	TGTGCCATCAGTGAGCCAAGAGGGAATTACGAGCAGTACTTC
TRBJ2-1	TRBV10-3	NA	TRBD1	CAISVGTGAFSYNEQFF	TGTGCCATCAGTGTAGGGACAGGTGCGTTCTCCTACAATGAGCAGTTCTTC
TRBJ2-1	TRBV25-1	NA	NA	CASSRPYNEQFF	TGTGCCAGCAGCCGCCCCTACAATGAGCAGTTCTTC
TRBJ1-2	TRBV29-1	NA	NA	CSVEAPTDRYYGYTF	TGCAGCGTTGAAGCCCCGACAGACCGCTACTATGGCTACACCTTC
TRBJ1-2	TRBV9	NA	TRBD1	CASSLLGTGNYGYTF	TGTGCCAGCAGCCTCCTTGGGACAGGGAACTATGGCTACACCTTC
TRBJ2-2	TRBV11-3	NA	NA	CASSTGGGGRTGELFF	TGTGCCAGCAGCACAGGGGGAGGGGGCAGGACCGGGGAGCTGTTTTTT
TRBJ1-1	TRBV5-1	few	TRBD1	CASSLDGTGGTEAFF	TGCGCCAGCAGCTTGGATGGGACAGGGGGGACTGAAGCTTTCTTT
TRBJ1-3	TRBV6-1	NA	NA	CASSEASGGNTIYF	TGTGCCAGCAGTGAAGCATCGGGAGGAAACACCATATATTTT
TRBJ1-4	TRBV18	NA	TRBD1	CASWAPGQGRGKLFF	TGTGCCAGCTGGGCACCGGGACAGGGACGGGGAAAACTGTTTTTT
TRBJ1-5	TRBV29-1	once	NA	CSVQTQPNQPQHF	TGCAGCGTTCAAACACAGCCGAATCAGCCCCAGCATTTT
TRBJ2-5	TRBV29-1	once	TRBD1	CSVEHRGPQETQYF	TGCAGCGTTGAACACAGGGGGCCCCAAGAGACCCAGTACTTC
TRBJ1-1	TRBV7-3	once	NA	CASSSDTEAFF	TGTGCCAGCAGCTCCGACACTGAAGCTTTCTTT
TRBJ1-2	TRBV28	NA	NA	CASSAGNYGYTF	TGTGCCAGCAGTGCTGGTAACTATGGCTACACCTTC
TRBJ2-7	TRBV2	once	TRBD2	CASSGAGGSYEQYF	TGTGCCAGCAGCGGAGCGGGAGGCTCCTACGAGCAGTACTTC
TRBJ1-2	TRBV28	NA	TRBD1	CASSLLIGLTGLDYGYTF	TGTGCCAGCAGTTTGCTGATCGGTTTGACAGGGCTCGACTATGGCTACACCTTC
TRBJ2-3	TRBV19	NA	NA	CASSGSGHPSTDTQYF	TGTGCCAGTAGTGGATCAGGGCATCCTAGCACAGATACGCAGTATTTT
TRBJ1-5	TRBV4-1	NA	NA	CASSQGGGQGSNQPQHF	TGCGCCAGCAGCCAAGGAGGAGGGCAGGGAAGCAATCAGCCCCAGCATTTT
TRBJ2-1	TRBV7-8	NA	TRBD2	CASSSTSGRVHEQFF	TGTGCCAGCAGCTCGACTAGCGGGAGGGTACATGAGCAGTTCTTC
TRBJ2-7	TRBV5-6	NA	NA	CASGVLDSYEQYF	TGTGCCAGCGGGGTACTAGACTCCTACGAGCAGTACTTC
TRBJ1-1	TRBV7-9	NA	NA	CASSLLQGYSEAFF	TGTGCCAGCAGCTTACTTCAGGGCTACTCTGAAGCTTTCTTT
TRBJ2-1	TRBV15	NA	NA	CATSHWGGHNEQFF	TGTGCCACCAGCCATTGGGGGGGGCACAATGAGCAGTTCTTC
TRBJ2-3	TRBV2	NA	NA	CASSFSDLDTQYF	TGTGCCAGCAGCTTTAGTGACCTAGATACGCAGTATTTT
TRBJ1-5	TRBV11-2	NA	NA	CASSPAGEQPQHF	TGTGCCAGCAGCCCGGCGGGGGAGCAGCCCCAGCATTTT
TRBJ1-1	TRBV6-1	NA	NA	CASSETRTGDTEAFF	TGTGCCAGCAGTGAAACGAGGACGGGGGACACTGAAGCTTTCTTT
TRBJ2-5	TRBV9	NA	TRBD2	CASSPVGTSYGTQYF	TGTGCCAGCAGCCCGGTAGGGACTAGCTATGGGACCCAGTACTTC
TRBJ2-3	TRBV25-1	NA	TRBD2	CASSEFGGRTDTQYF	TGTGCCAGCAGTGAATTCGGCGGGAGAACAGATACGCAGTATTTT
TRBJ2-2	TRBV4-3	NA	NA	CASSQDRGTGELFF	TGCGCCAGCAGCCAAGATCGGGGGACCGGGGAGCTGTTTTTT
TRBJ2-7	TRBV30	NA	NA	CAWSRGQISYEQYF	TGTGCCTGGAGTAGAGGACAGATCTCCTACGAGCAGTACTTC
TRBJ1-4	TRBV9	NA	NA	CASSPEGEKLFF	TGTGCCAGCAGCCCCGAGGGCGAAAAACTGTTTTTT
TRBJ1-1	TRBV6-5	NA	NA	CASSAHPLAEAFF	TGTGCCAGCAGTGCACACCCCTTGGCTGAAGCTTTCTTT
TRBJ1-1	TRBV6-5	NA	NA	CASSYSGGTEAFF	TGTGCCAGCAGTTACTCGGGGGGTACTGAAGCTTTCTTT
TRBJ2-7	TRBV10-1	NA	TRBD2	CASASGEGYEQYF	TGCGCCAGTGCTAGCGGAGAAGGCTACGAGCAGTACTTC
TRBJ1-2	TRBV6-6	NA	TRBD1	CASSFSGTGGAGGYTF	TGTGCCAGCAGTTTCTCCGGGACAGGGGGCGCAGGCGGCTACACCTTC
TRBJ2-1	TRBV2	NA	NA	CASSESRDEQFF	TGTGCCAGCAGTGAATCGAGAGATGAGCAGTTCTTC
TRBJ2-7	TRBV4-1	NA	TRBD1	CASTGGQGAYEQYF	TGCGCCAGCACCGGGGGACAGGGTGCCTACGAGCAGTACTTC